Shown below are 32 T cell receptor beta chains from a single sample sequenced in a study of cytotoxic CD8 clonotypes in ibrutinib-treated CLL. Profiled with immunoSEQ multiplex PCR; TCRdb holds only in-frame clones, not every one. The sample includes roughly 45,000 clones, 65% seen only once; the top ten take under 25%. The specimen comprised PBMCs, sampled after 24 months of ibrutinib treatment. The receptors originated from a human donor with chronic lymphocytic leukemia.

The CDR3 reads CAWSSFQGSYGYTF. CDR3 nucleotide sequence: TGTGCCTGGAGTTCTTTCCAGGGAAGCTATGGCTACACCTTC. This sequence joins TRBV30 and TRBJ1-2, with a weak D call TRBD1 (5 bases). The CDR3 covers 14 residues. CDR1 and CDR2 from the germline V gene are GTSNPN and SVGIG (reference sequence). V was cut by 2 bases and J by 4 bases, with 14 bases left in between.

The chain is built from TRBV7-2 and TRBJ1-2; D gene unclear. Trimming pared 5 bases from V and 8 bases from J, leaving 12 bases between. This CDR3 region has 12 residues. Germline V lookup: CDR1 SGHTA, CDR2 FQGNSA. The CDR3 spells CASSLRLGGYTF. In DNA, the CDR3 is TGTGCCAGCAGCCTCCGTTTGGGGGGCTACACCTTC.

The J gene is TRBJ1-5, the V gene TRBV6-1; D call uncertain. Germline CDR1 is MNHNS and CDR2 is SASEGT. V gave up 8 bases and J gave up 1 base, with 9 bases separating them. This CDR3 region has 13 residues. In DNA form, the CDR3 reads TGTGCCAGCGGAGGAACAAGCAATCAGCCCCAGCATTTT. It is translated as CASGGTSNQPQHF.

The chain links TRBV2 to TRBJ2-5; D call uncertain. The germline V gene encodes CDR1 SNHLY and CDR2 FYNNEI. The V gene lost 2 bases and the J gene lost 3 bases, with 10 bases spanning the gap. CDR3 length: 14 amino acids. The CDR3 region is CASSERTAKETQYF. CDR3 coding DNA: TGTGCCAGCAGTGAACGGACCGCGAAAGAGACCCAGTACTTC.

This sequence joins TRBV7-9 and TRBJ2-5, with 8 positions matching TRBD2. Germline trimming cut 4 bases from V and 5 bases from J; bases unmatched to any gene: 9. There are 15 residues in the CDR3. The V gene's germline CDR1 is SEHNR and CDR2 FQNEAQ (reference sequence). The CDR3 DNA follows: TGTGCCAGCAGCTGGACGGGAGGGAAGCCGGAGACCCAGTACTTC. Translation: CASSWTGGKPETQYF.

The chain carries TRBV28 and TRBJ1-1, with 7 positions matching TRBD1. The germline gives CDR1 MDHEN, CDR2 SYDVKM. The CDR3 spans 14 residues. The V gene end was trimmed by 6 bases and the J gene end by 5 bases; junction bases not matched to a gene: 9. The CDR3 reads CASRNTGVRTEAFF. CDR3 coding DNA: TGTGCCAGCAGGAATACAGGGGTTCGAACTGAAGCTTTCTTT.

The V gene is TRBV18, the J gene TRBJ1-2; the D is unclear. The CDR3 spans 13 residues. V dropped 3 bases and J dropped 8 bases, with 13 bases sitting between them. The germline CDR1 and CDR2 sequences are KGHSH and LQKENI. The CDR3 region has the DNA TGTGCCAGCTCACCGACATCTCTCAAGGGCTACACCTTC. It encodes CASSPTSLKGYTF.

The J gene is TRBJ2-7, the V gene TRBV2; D is ambiguous. CDR1 is SNHLY, CDR2 FYNNEI, per germline. The CDR3 sequence is 11 residues long. V lost 8 bases and J 3 bases, leaving 8 bases between the germline ends. The CDR3 bases are TGTGCCAGCGACCGCTACTACGAGCAGTACTTC. Protein: CASDRYYEQYF.

This clone turned up a few times. The chain couples TRBV7-9 to TRBJ1-1; D gene uncertain. The CDR3 consists of 11 residues. The V end lost 1 base, the J end lost 11 bases, and 8 bases lay between the germline ends. Germline assignment: CDR1 SEHNR and CDR2 FQNEAQ (reference sequence). CDR3 amino acids: CASSLERLAFF. CDR3 bases: TGTGCCAGCAGCTTAGAGCGTCTTGCTTTCTTT.

This clone was seen once. The chain carries TRBV4-1 and TRBJ2-5, with D possibly TRBD1 on 7 matching bases. The V gene's germline CDR1 is MGHRA and CDR2 YSYEKL. Trimming removed 0 bases at V and 4 bases at J, with 18 bases between. The CDR3 length is 17 residues. The CDR3 nucleotides are TGCGCCAGCAGCCAAGATCTGCGGGACAGCCACCTAGAGACCCAGTACTTC. Protein: CASSQDLRDSHLETQYF.

The V and J genes are TRBV5-1 and TRBJ2-3; possibly TRBD1 for D (6 bases). The CDR3 has 16 amino acids. With 8 bases removed from V and 0 bases from J, the gap between germline ends came to 19 bases. CDR1 is SGHRS and CDR2 is YFSETQ in the germline V gene. This CDR3 reads CASSTGTTVSTDTQYF. CDR3 DNA sequence: TGCGCCAGTTCGACCGGGACAACTGTTAGCACAGATACGCAGTATTTT. The complete variable domain, with remaining parts taken from reference TRBV5-1 and TRBJ2-3, reads KAGVTQTPRYLIKTRGQQVTLSCSPISGHRSVSWYQQTPGQGLQFLFEYFSETQRNKGNFPGRFSGRQFSNSRSEMNVSTLELGDSALYLCASSTGTTVSTDTQYFGPGTRLTVL.

This chain connects TRBV18 to TRBJ2-7, with D unclear. There are 17 residues in the CDR3. Germline values: CDR1 KGHSH, CDR2 LQKENI. V was clipped by 1 base and J by 6 bases, with 22 bases between them. The CDR3 region is CASSPHLPGPLLGEQYF. The DNA of the CDR3 is TGTGCCAGCTCACCACACTTACCGGGCCCCTTATTGGGCGAGCAGTACTTC. Complete variable domain (other parts from reference TRBV18 and TRBJ2-7): NAGVMQNPRHLVRRRGQEARLRCSPMKGHSHVYWYRQLPEEGLKFMVYLQKENIIDESGMPKERFSAEFPKEGPSILRIQQVVRGDSAAYFCASSPHLPGPLLGEQYFGPGTRLTVT.

The chain links TRBV9 to TRBJ1-2, with 8 bases matching TRBD1. In germline, CDR1 is SGDLS, CDR2 YYNGEE. V was pared by 2 bases and J by 7 bases, with 4 bases of the junction left unmatched. The CDR3 contains 13 residues. CDR3 protein: CASSVDRGAGYTF. DNA for the CDR3: TGTGCCAGCAGCGTCGACAGGGGCGCTGGCTACACCTTC.

The chain has TRBV7-8 and TRBJ1-1; D is perhaps TRBD1 (5 bases). This CDR3 spans 14 amino acids. V was trimmed by 2 bases and J by 4 bases, leaving 11 bases between them. The germline V gene has CDR1 SGHVS and CDR2 FQNEAQ. Here the CDR3 reads CASSLLFRGTEAFF. CDR3 bases: TGTGCCAGCAGCTTACTTTTTAGGGGCACTGAAGCTTTCTTT.

The V gene is TRBV6-1, the J gene TRBJ1-3; no clear D. V was pared by 6 bases and J by 2 bases, with 8 bases between. CDR3 length: 13 amino acids. From germline, CDR1 is MNHNS and CDR2 SASEGT. The CDR3 reads CASRGSTGNTIYF. Here the CDR3 DNA reads TGTGCCAGCAGGGGGAGCACTGGAAACACCATATATTTT.

The CDR3 region has the DNA TGTGCCTGGGGTACAGGGTACAATGAGCAGTTCTTC. This codes for CAWGTGYNEQFF. J is TRBJ2-1 and V is TRBV30; weak D call: TRBD1 (6 bases). The ends were cut back, 5 bases at V and 4 bases at J, with 9 bases in the middle. CDR1 is GTSNPN and CDR2 is SVGIG in the germline V gene (reference sequence). The CDR3 has 12 residues. Full variable domain (remainder filled in from reference TRBV30 and TRBJ2-1): SQTIHQWPATLVQPVGSPLSLECTVEGTSNPNLYWYRQAAGRGLQLLFYSVGIGQISSEVPQNLSASRPQDRQFILSSKKLLLSDSGFYLCAWGTGYNEQFFGPGTRLTVL.

The rearrangement joins TRBV2 to TRBJ2-7, with TRBD2 identical over 10 bases. CDR1 and CDR2 from the germline V gene are SNHLY and FYNNEI. The V and J ends lost 3 bases and 2 bases, in that order; junction bases with no gene match: 7. This CDR3 has 16 amino acids. The CDR3 region has the DNA TGTGCCAGCAGTGACCCTAGCGGGAGCATCACCTACGAGCAGTACTTC. Translation: CASSDPSGSITYEQYF.

The chain is built from TRBV4-1 and TRBJ1-2, with 7 nucleotides matching TRBD1. Trimming cost V 2 bases and J 4 bases; bases outside gene matches: 7. The CDR3 length is 15 residues. The germline gives CDR1 MGHRA, CDR2 YSYEKL. The CDR3 DNA follows: TGCGCCAGCAGCCAAAAGCCGGGACAGACCTATGGCTACACCTTC. Its translation is CASSQKPGQTYGYTF.

This clone appeared a few times. The J gene is TRBJ2-7, the V gene TRBV7-2; 7 nucleotides match TRBD1. J lost 4 bases, V lost 5 bases, and 8 bases had no gene match. Germline V gene data show CDR1 as SGHTA and CDR2 as FQGNSA. The CDR3 is 14 residues long. The CDR3 DNA sequence: TGTGCCAGCAGCGCCCACAGGGGTCTGTACGAGCAGTACTTC. Translating it yields CASSAHRGLYEQYF.

V usage is TRBV7-9 and J usage is TRBJ1-2, with no clear D. Per germline, CDR1 SEHNR and CDR2 FQNEAQ (reference sequence). The CDR3 is 14 residues long. The V end was cut by 3 bases, the J end by 4 bases, with 12 bases between. CDR3 sequence: CASSLESESYGYTF. CDR3 DNA sequence: TGTGCCAGCAGCTTGGAGTCAGAATCCTATGGCTACACCTTC.

The V and J genes are TRBV5-1 and TRBJ2-7, with TRBD1 identical over 7 bases. The germline CDR1 and CDR2 sequences are SGHRS and YFSETQ. This CDR3 comprises 15 residues. Unmatched junction bases numbered 4, after V lost 0 bases and J lost 1 base. CDR3 DNA: TGCGCCAGCAGCTTGGTAAACAGGGGATCCTACGAGCAGTACTTC. Amino acid sequence: CASSLVNRGSYEQYF.

The chain's CDR3 is CASSSLGYGSTGELFF. The CDR3 bases are TGTGCCAGCAGCTCCCTGGGGTACGGGAGCACCGGGGAGCTGTTTTTT. The gene calls are TRBV5-4 and TRBJ2-2, with a weak D call TRBD2 (6 bases). The germline gives CDR1 SGHNT, CDR2 YYREEE (reference sequence). Trimming stripped 3 bases from V and 4 bases from J, with 16 bases between. This CDR3 has 16 residues.

J is TRBJ2-7 and V is TRBV4-2; 13 nucleotides match TRBD2. Germline CDR1 and CDR2: LGHNA and YNFKEQ. This CDR3 contains 17 residues. The V and J ends lost 0 bases and 2 bases, in that order; junction bases with no gene match: 4. The CDR3 here is CASSQDGLAGAPYEQYF. The CDR3 DNA reads as TGTGCCAGCAGCCAAGATGGACTAGCGGGGGCTCCCTACGAGCAGTACTTC.

The rearrangement joins TRBV4-1 to TRBJ1-1; D remains unclear. Germline V lookup: CDR1 MGHRA, CDR2 YSYEKL. The V gene lost 2 bases and the J gene lost 3 bases, with 13 bases spanning the gap. This CDR3 comprises 15 residues. The CDR3 DNA reads TGCGCCAGCAGCCAAAGAACACCTGGGGACACTGAAGCTTTCTTT. Its translation: CASSQRTPGDTEAFF.

Comment on this clone: A far bigger clonotype differs at one base, so this is likely a read error. This specimen includes other DNA sequences encoding the same CDR3. The rearrangement joins TRBV7-9 to TRBJ1-2, with D possibly TRBD1 on 6 matching bases. Germline CDR1 is SEHNR and CDR2 is FQNEAQ (reference sequence). The V end was cut by 5 bases, the J end by 3 bases, with 10 bases between. The CDR3 consists of 13 residues. The CDR3 nucleotides read TGTGCCAGCAGCCCTCGGACAGACTATGGCTACACCTTC. Its translation is CASSPRTDYGYTF.

The rearrangement links TRBV7-8 to TRBJ2-7, with D perhaps being TRBD1 or TRBD2 (5 bases each). V shed 5 bases and J shed 3 bases, with 17 bases lying between them. Germline-derived CDR1 and CDR2 are SGHVS and FQNEAQ. The CDR3 has 15 residues. DNA for the CDR3: TGTGCCAGCAGCCCCGGGACCGGACCATACTACGAGCAGTACTTC. It codes for CASSPGTGPYYEQYF.

In its sample, this clone was seen a few times. The chain recombines TRBV5-4 with TRBJ1-1; D might be TRBD1 (5 bases). The CDR3 is made up of 15 amino acids. Germline CDR1 reads SGHNT; CDR2 reads YYREEE (reference sequence). The V end was cut by 0 bases, the J end by 4 bases, with 13 bases between. CDR3: CASSLEGGGVTEAFF. CDR3 sequence (DNA): TGTGCCAGCAGCTTGGAGGGCGGAGGGGTCACTGAAGCTTTCTTT.

This sequence joins TRBV30 and TRBJ1-5, with D uncertain. The germline V and J ends were trimmed by 0 bases and 3 bases, with 6 bases remaining between them. The CDR3 is made up of 13 amino acids. Germline values: CDR1 GTSNPN, CDR2 SVGIG (reference sequence). The chain's CDR3 is CAWSVGFNQPQHF. Written as DNA, the CDR3 is TGTGCCTGGAGTGTAGGGTTCAATCAGCCCCAGCATTTT.

The chain couples TRBV15 to TRBJ1-4; D may be TRBD1 (6 bases). Germline V gene data show CDR1 as LNHNV and CDR2 as YYDKDF (reference sequence). Trimming pared 1 base from V and 5 bases from J, leaving 8 bases between. The CDR3 runs to 14 residues. CDR3 in amino acids: CATSRGQENEKLFF. CDR3 nucleotide sequence: TGTGCCACCAGCAGAGGACAGGAAAATGAAAAACTGTTTTTT.

This chain links TRBV6-6 with TRBJ2-3, with 8 bases identical to TRBD2. With V trimmed by 7 bases and J by 3 bases, 6 bases remained unmatched. The CDR3 loop spans 14 amino acids. CDR1 MNHNY and CDR2 SVGAGI come from the germline V gene (reference sequence). The CDR3 DNA reads as TGTGCCAGCATCAGCGGGGGAGGAACAGATACGCAGTATTTT. Translation: CASISGGGTDTQYF.

The chain couples TRBV19 to TRBJ1-1; no clear D gene. The CDR3 extends over 12 amino acids. V dropped 9 bases and J dropped 11 bases, with 19 bases sitting between them. Germline CDR1 LNHDA, CDR2 SQIVND (reference sequence). CDR3 region: CASDLGLTRAFF. In nucleotides, the CDR3 is TGTGCCAGCGACCTCGGCCTCACACGGGCTTTCTTT.

The chain combines TRBV27 with TRBJ2-7; D perhaps matches TRBD1 (5 bases). This CDR3 is 14 amino acids long. Trimming pared 8 bases from V and 0 bases from J, leaving 14 bases between. The V gene's germline CDR1 is MNHEY and CDR2 SMNVEV (reference sequence). CDR3 sequence reads: CASPFSGHSYEQYF. CDR3 nucleotide sequence: TGTGCCAGCCCCTTCTCCGGACACTCCTACGAGCAGTACTTC.